This T cell receptor beta chain appears in the sequencing data of a study of tissue T cells after allogeneic stem cell transplantation. This clone was detected once. No antigen is known for it. Mouse gene names and germline throughout. The sequence runs out 1 residue before the end of the CDR3; the remainder is reconstructed from the germline J gene. Some clones are missing from TCRdb's copy, which holds only in-frame ones; the method was immunoSEQ multiplex PCR. The sample lists approximately 5,000 clones, roughly 56% occurring once. This sample's time point: mouse harvest day 7 after allogeneic transplant. The graft held 10^6 splenic CD5+ T cells and 10^7 T-cell-depleted bone marrow cells. B6 (H2b) cells into BALB/c (H2d) mice; tissues taken at day 7 or 14. General study findings and limits: Few T cell clones were shared across patients, but motif clusters showed tissue-specific shared signatures. Only a limited share of tissue TCRs appeared in blood or spleen. Anatomically similar tissues had similar TCR repertoires within each patient.

Per germline, CDR1 KGHPV and CDR2 FQNQEV (reference sequence). The CDR3 totals 15 residues. With 3 bases clipped from V and 0 bases from J, the junction kept 2 bases outside the gene matches. The gene calls are TRBV26 and TRBJ2-7; 10 bases align to TRBD1. This receptor was identified in a female BALB/c mouse given C57BL/6 T cells with graft-versus-host disease after an allogeneic hematopoietic cell transplant. Material: gut tissue. The CDR3 loop reads CASSLGTGASYEQYF. CDR3 DNA (partial): TGTGCCAGCAGTCTTGGGACAGGGGCCTCCTATGAACAGTAC.